One and the same sample provided the 14 T cell receptor beta chains below, sequenced in a study of identical twins (TCRdb year 2016). Libraries were made using 5' RACE. Sequencing instrument: Illumina HiSeq 2000. Using fastp trimming at Q25 and MiXCR clonotype assembly, TCRdb reanalyzed the public sequencing data and kept in-frame beta chains. Every CDR3 protein is listed once, alongside the most common genes and DNA of its rows. In all, the sample holds about 1.7 million distinct CDR3 sequences, and under 35% of those were seen once. The ten largest clones add up to approximately 0.29% of the sample. The sequenced material came from cord blood. These receptors were obtained from a newborn girl in good health.

V usage is TRBV20-1 and J usage is TRBJ1-4; no definite D call. Germline V gene data show CDR1 as DFQATT and CDR2 as SNEGSKA (reference sequence). The CDR3 length is 15 residues. Trimming removed 3 bases from V and 4 bases from J, with 15 bases in between. DNA for the CDR3: TGCAGTGCTAGTTCGATGGGTGTCTTTAATGAAAAACTGTTTTTT. Encoded protein: CSASSMGVFNEKLFF.

The genes are TRBV20-1 and TRBJ2-7; the D call may be TRBD1 or TRBD2 (5 bases each). V lost 6 bases to trimming and J lost 6 bases, with 18 bases between them. The CDR3 spans 13 residues. Per the germline V gene, CDR1 is DFQATT and CDR2 is SNEGSKA (reference sequence). CDR3 DNA: TGCAGTGCGTGGGACCCCCAGCTCCTCGAGCAGTACTTC. Translation: CSAWDPQLLEQYF.

This chain uses TRBV2 with TRBJ1-1; D might be TRBD1 (6 bases). Trimming shortened V by 6 bases and J by 5 bases, and 13 bases separated the two germline ends. This CDR3 has 13 amino acids. Germline V gene sequence: CDR1 SNHLY, CDR2 FYNNEI. CDR3 in DNA: TGTGCCAGCAGGGCAGGGGAGAGGACTGAAGCTTTCTTT. Translated, it gives CASRAGERTEAFF.

The chain joins TRBV28 to TRBJ2-7, with D uncertain. Germline CDR1 and CDR2: MDHEN and SYDVKM. The ends were cut back, 2 bases at V and 3 bases at J, with 20 bases in the middle. The CDR3 loop spans 17 amino acids. The CDR3 reads CASSLPLDHQVLYEQYF. As DNA, the CDR3 is TGTGCCAGCAGTTTACCCCTAGACCACCAGGTTCTCTACGAGCAGTACTTC.

This clonotype has just a few counts. One end of the junction varies from germline; a read error may be responsible. The chain combines TRBV6-6 with TRBJ2-1; 13 positions match TRBD2. Germline assignment: CDR1 MNHNY and CDR2 SVGAGI (reference sequence). This CDR3 comprises 13 residues. The CDR3 region has the DNA TGTGCCAGCAGCTACTCCGGACTAGCGGGGGAGTTCTTC. It codes for CASSYSGLAGEFF.

The chain combines TRBV6-5 with TRBJ1-6, with a tentative D call TRBD1 (6 bases). The CDR3 has 13 residues. V was pared by 7 bases and J by 10 bases, with 14 bases between. CDR1 is MNHEY, CDR2 SVGAGI, per germline. The CDR3 protein is CASKTGLTSPLHF. The CDR3 DNA is TGTGCCAGCAAGACAGGATTGACGTCACCCCTCCACTTT.

This clonotype occurred many times. The genes are TRBV5-1 and TRBJ2-3; no clear D. This CDR3 is 15 amino acids long. V lost 0 bases, J lost 2 bases, and 10 bases lay in between. Germline V gene lookup returns CDR1 SGHRS and CDR2 YFSETQ. In DNA form, the CDR3 reads TGCGCCAGCAGCTTGGCCGGGCCCAACACAGATACGCAGTATTTT. Protein: CASSLAGPNTDTQYF.

This clonotype was observed a handful of times. One junction end does not reproduce the germline sequence, and a read error may be involved. This chain links TRBV7-7 with TRBJ2-1; 14 nucleotides line up with TRBD2. From germline, CDR1 is SSHAT and CDR2 FNYEAQ (reference sequence). This CDR3 has 17 residues. CDR3 coding DNA: TGTGCTAGCAGCCGATCGACTAGCGGGAGGGCCGGGAATGAGCAGTTCTTC. Protein sequence: CASSRSTSGRAGNEQFF.

The rearrangement uses TRBV7-2 and TRBJ2-1; D unresolved. Germline loops: CDR1 SGHTA, CDR2 FQGNSA. The CDR3 covers 13 residues. Trimming removed 1 base at V and 8 bases at J, with 9 bases between. DNA of the CDR3: TGTGCCAGCAGCTTAGGGTATAGCTATGAGCAGTTCTTC. Encoded protein: CASSLGYSYEQFF.

This clonotype was observed a few times. J is TRBJ2-1 and V is TRBV20-1; D not resolved. The germline V and J ends were trimmed by 6 bases and 7 bases, with 16 bases remaining between them. CDR3 length: 13 residues. Germline lookup yields CDR1 DFQATT and CDR2 SNEGSKA (reference sequence). In DNA, the CDR3 is TGCAGTGCCACACTCCAATCCGATAATGAGCAGTTCTTC. It translates to CSATLQSDNEQFF.

This clonotype was counted only a few times. The rearrangement uses TRBV6-5 and TRBJ2-5; the match to TRBD2 covers 11 bases. The DNA end lines up better with TRBJ2-7; the J call may be wrong. The germline CDR1 and CDR2 sequences are MNHEY and SVGAGI. This CDR3 is 15 amino acids long. The CDR3 is CASRGLAVTYYEQYF. The CDR3 DNA follows: TGTGCCAGCCGGGGACTAGCGGTAACTTACTACGAGCAGTACTTC.

In its sample, this clonotype was seen a few times. The chain joins TRBV3-1 to TRBJ1-2, with 8 bases lining up with TRBD1. The CDR3 has 15 residues. The germline CDR1 and CDR2 sequences are LGHDT and YNNKEL (reference sequence). Losses at the gene ends were 3 bases for V and 1 base for J; bases not matched to a gene: 4. CDR3 region: CASSHGQGLNYGYTF. The CDR3 DNA is TGTGCCAGCAGCCACGGACAGGGTCTTAACTATGGCTACACCTTC.

This CDR3 is CASSQWGQGDDEQYF. The CDR3 DNA follows: TGTGCCAGCAGCCAGTGGGGACAGGGGGATGATGAGCAGTACTTC. V gene TRBV14 combines with J gene TRBJ2-7; TRBD1 aligns across 11 bases. V lost 3 bases, J lost 7 bases, and 8 bases stayed unmatched. The CDR3 has 15 residues. CDR1 is SGHDN, CDR2 FVKESK, per germline. The full variable domain, with the rest looked up from reference TRBV14 and TRBJ2-7, is EAGVTQFPSHSVIEKGQTVTLRCDPISGHDNLYWYRRVMGKEIKFLLHFVKESKQDESGMPNNRFLAERTGGTYSTLKVQPAELEDSGVYFCASSQWGQGDDEQYFGPGTRLTVT.

This clonotype came up a few times. The rearrangement joins TRBV4-2 to TRBJ1-2, with D perhaps TRBD1 (5 bases). CDR3 length: 15 residues. Germline CDR1 and CDR2: LGHNA and YNFKEQ. Trimming cost V 0 bases and J 2 bases, with 10 bases left between them. The CDR3: CASSQEGEGNYGYTF. The CDR3 DNA follows: TGTGCCAGCAGCCAAGAGGGGGAGGGGAACTATGGCTACACCTTC.